This is a list of T cell receptor beta chains from one sample in a study of cytomegalovirus exposure and HLA in healthy donors. TCRdb keeps only in-frame clones here, not all; method: immunoSEQ multiplex PCR. The sample has roughly 120,000 clones, almost 75% seen once. Sequencing input: PBMCs. Receptor source: a man aged 35 to 55 in good health and CMV-seronegative. The conserved cysteine and the conserved F or W are not part of the CDR3 here. The order of the fields is CDR3 length, V gene, clone size, J gene, CDR3 protein. Clone size appears in some rows only: once, few, many, or a class for an expanded clone.

14,TRBV19,.,TRBJ2-6,ASGDRGHSGANVLT
12,TRBV18,.,TRBJ2-2,ASSPGQVTGELF
13,TRBV7-9,.,TRBJ2-2,ASSLSSQNTGELF
11,TRBV29-1,.,TRBJ2-1,SVANSSYNEQF
14,TRBV4-2,.,TRBJ1-1,ASSQESLSLNTEAF
16,TRBV28,.,TRBJ1-3,ATSSPPSYRISGNTIY
15,TRBV7-6,.,TRBJ1-1,ASSFVTAPVGGTEAF
11,TRBV7-3,once,TRBJ2-5,ASSPGPEGAQY
14,TRBV7-2,few,TRBJ1-4,ASSLGLKGKDEKLF
14,TRBV30,few,TRBJ1-5,AWSGASGTGHQPQH
10,TRBV6-5,.,TRBJ2-1,ASSISGGASF
16,TRBV10-3,.,TRBJ1-2,AISPNPDRGFYDYGYT
16,TRBV4-1,.,TRBJ1-4,ASSQDEVAAATNEKLF
13,TRBV5-1,once,TRBJ1-1,ASTQGGPGNTEAF
11,TRBV6-5,.,TRBJ2-5,ASTSPRGETQY
13,TRBV27,once,TRBJ2-5,ASSRSPQRHETQY
13,TRBV7-9,.,TRBJ2-1,ASSLGGPTYNEQF
17,TRBV18,.,TRBJ1-6,ASSPPTRMAGGAGSPLH
10,TRBV27,.,TRBJ2-7,ASTDSSYEQY
13,TRBV5-1,.,TRBJ2-2,ASSLEAGSSGELF
13,TRBV2,.,TRBJ1-2,ASRFKLGQVVGYT
16,TRBV27,.,TRBJ2-1,ASSWLGTSGGVYNEQF
13,TRBV19,few,TRBJ2-3,ASSSLGTGSDTQY
12,TRBV5-6,.,TRBJ1-2,ASSLQGPNYGYT
11,TRBV9,.,TRBJ1-2,ASSVAEGGGYT
13,TRBV4-3,.,TRBJ1-2,ASSQDSSGNYGYT
11,TRBV29-1,few,TRBJ1-1,SVETGQSTEAF
12,TRBV13,.,TRBJ2-7,ASSFSSGPYEQY
13,TRBV4-1,.,TRBJ2-3,ASSLRRQGTDTQY
11,TRBV11-1,.,TRBJ2-1,ASSPQGYNEQF
13,TRBV6-4,.,TRBJ1-2,ASSDFRGVPYGYT
13,TRBV18,once,TRBJ1-1,ASSPPGHPNTEAF
13,TRBV18,.,TRBJ1-3,ASSPSQGPVSTIY
10,TRBV5-1,few,TRBJ1-2,ASSLDRRFYT
12,TRBV9,.,TRBJ1-2,ASSVAYGNYGYT
11,TRBV6-4,once,TRBJ1-6,ASSWSREPPLH
13,TRBV13,.,TRBJ2-1,ASRGGLAFYNEQF